The sequence of this TCR beta chain was determined in a study of cytomegalovirus exposure and HLA in healthy donors. Whole-study results and caveats: Previous analysis showed most TCR beta V segments were productive about 87% or about 30% of the time. Analyses of presence/absence relied on an assumption of roughly uniform sequencing depth across donors. There were 150 to 200 TCR beta chains listed as cytomegalovirus-associated.

The PCR had 60 Vbeta and 13 Jbeta primers. Produced via immunoSEQ multiplex PCR; TCRdb's table is partial and in-frame only. The table lists some 190,000 clones, over 80% of them singletons. About this clone itself: Antigen specificity is unknown.

The germline V and J ends were trimmed by 5 bases and 11 bases, with 26 bases remaining between them. Per the germline V gene, CDR1 is LNHDA and CDR2 is SQIVND (reference sequence). The CDR3 is made up of 16 amino acids. The TCR sequence derives from a girl under 18 in good health and CMV-seropositive. Input material: PBMCs. The chain uses TRBV19 and TRBJ2-3, with TRBD1 as a possible D gene (6 bases). This CDR3 is CASSFAADRGSWGQYF. The CDR3 coding sequence is TGTGCCAGTAGTTTCGCAGCGGACAGAGGGAGTTGGGGGCAGTATTTT.